Described below is a single T cell receptor (beta chain) sequence and its context. This specimen belongs to a study of T cell responses to AZD1222 COVID-19 vaccine. For the study at large: Pooling was applied to second doses at about 4 or about 12 weeks.

Generated by immunoSEQ multiplex PCR, the TCRdb table keeps only in-frame clones and is missing some. Here the sample spans 70,000 to 90,000 clones, roughly 83% being singletons. After removal of 8 bases from V and 3 bases from J, the junction contained 11 bases not matched to a gene. In germline, CDR1 is SNHLY, CDR2 FYNNEI. This CDR3 is built from 16 residues. This chain joins TRBV2 and TRBJ2-5; TRBD2 matches at 11 bases. The sample here was peripheral blood, taken on day 0 of AZD1222 vaccination. This TCR was recovered from an adult in good health. The CDR3 sequence is CASSGLAGGTEETQYF. CDR3 coding DNA: TGTGCCAGCTCAGGGCTAGCGGGGGGAACCGAAGAGACCCAGTACTTC.